This TCR beta chain is from a study of control samples from healthy donors and cancer patients. The CDR3 length is 15 residues. Germline V gives CDR1 LGHNT, CDR2 FRNRAP. The ends were cut back, 6 bases at V and 3 bases at J, with 15 bases in the middle. The repertoire was sequenced with immunoSEQ multiplex PCR; TCRdb's copy has only in-frame clones and lacks some. The sample yields around 80,000 clones, around 91% seen once. In this sample, this clone turned up a few times. The chain couples TRBV12-5 to TRBJ1-5, with D possibly being TRBD1 (6 bases). Input material: blood. The TCR was taken from a man aged 50 or older in good health. The CDR3 region is CASGRQEGPNQPQHF. The CDR3 coding sequence is TGTGCTAGTGGGCGACAGGAGGGTCCCAATCAGCCCCAGCATTTT.